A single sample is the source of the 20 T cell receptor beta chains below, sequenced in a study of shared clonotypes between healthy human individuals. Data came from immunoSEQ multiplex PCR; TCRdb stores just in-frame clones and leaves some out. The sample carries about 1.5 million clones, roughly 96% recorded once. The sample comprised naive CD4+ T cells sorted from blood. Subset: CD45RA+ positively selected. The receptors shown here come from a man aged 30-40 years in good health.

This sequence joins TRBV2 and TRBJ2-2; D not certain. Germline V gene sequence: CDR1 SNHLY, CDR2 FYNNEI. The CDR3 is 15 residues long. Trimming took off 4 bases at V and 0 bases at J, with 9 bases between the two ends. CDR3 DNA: TGTGCCAGCAGTGTTGTTTCCGCGAACACCGGGGAGCTGTTTTTT. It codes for CASSVVSANTGELFF. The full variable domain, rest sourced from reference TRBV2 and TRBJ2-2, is EPEVTQTPSHQVTQMGQEVILRCVPISNHLYFYWYRQILGQKVEFLVSFYNNEISEKSEIFDDQFSVERPDGSNFTLKIRSTKLEDSAMYFCASSVVSANTGELFFGEGSRLTVL.

The CDR3 coding sequence is TGCAGCGTTGTCGAACCGGGCCCAGCTAACTATGGCTACACCTTC. Protein: CSVVEPGPANYGYTF. This rearrangement joins TRBV29-1 to TRBJ1-2; D unclear. Germline V gene data show CDR1 as SQVTM and CDR2 as ANQGSEA. CDR3 length equals 15 residues. V dropped 4 bases and J dropped 0 bases, with 15 bases sitting between them.

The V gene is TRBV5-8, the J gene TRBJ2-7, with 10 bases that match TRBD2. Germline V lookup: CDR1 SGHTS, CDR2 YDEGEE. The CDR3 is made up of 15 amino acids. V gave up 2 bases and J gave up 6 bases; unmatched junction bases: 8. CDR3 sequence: CASSLWASGRVEQYF. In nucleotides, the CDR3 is TGTGCCAGCAGCTTATGGGCTAGCGGGAGAGTCGAGCAGTACTTC.

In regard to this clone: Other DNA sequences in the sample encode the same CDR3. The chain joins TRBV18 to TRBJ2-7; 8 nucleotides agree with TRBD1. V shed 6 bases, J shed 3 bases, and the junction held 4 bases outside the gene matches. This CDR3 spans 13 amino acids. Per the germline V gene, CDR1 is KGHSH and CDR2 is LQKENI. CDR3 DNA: TGTGCCAGCTCTGCCGGACAGGGCTACGAGCAGTACTTC. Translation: CASSAGQGYEQYF.

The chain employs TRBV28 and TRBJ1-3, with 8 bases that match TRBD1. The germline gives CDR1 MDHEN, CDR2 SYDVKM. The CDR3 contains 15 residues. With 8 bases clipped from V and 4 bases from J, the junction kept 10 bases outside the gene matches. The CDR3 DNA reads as TGTGCCAGCTACCCGGACAGGGTGGACGGAAACACCATATATTTT. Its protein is CASYPDRVDGNTIYF.

This CDR3 is CASSGRGGSSYEQYF. DNA of the CDR3: TGTGCCAGTAGTGGGCGCGGAGGAAGCTCCTACGAGCAGTACTTC. The chain combines TRBV19 with TRBJ2-7, with D tentatively TRBD2 (5 bases). CDR1 and CDR2 from the germline V gene are LNHDA and SQIVND (reference sequence). Trimming removed 5 bases at V and 0 bases at J, with 14 bases between. The CDR3 extends over 15 amino acids.

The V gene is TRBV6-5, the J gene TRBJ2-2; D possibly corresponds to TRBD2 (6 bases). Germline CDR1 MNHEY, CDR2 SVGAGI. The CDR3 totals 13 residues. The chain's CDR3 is CATGLMNTGELFF. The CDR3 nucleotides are TGTGCTACGGGACTCATGAACACCGGGGAGCTGTTTTTT.

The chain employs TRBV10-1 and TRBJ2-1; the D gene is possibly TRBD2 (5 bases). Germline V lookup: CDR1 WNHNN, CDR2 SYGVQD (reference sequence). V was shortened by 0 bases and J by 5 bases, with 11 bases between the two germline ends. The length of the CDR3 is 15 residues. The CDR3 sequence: CASSESGRSNNEQFF. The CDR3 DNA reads TGCGCCAGCAGTGAGTCGGGGAGATCCAACAATGAGCAGTTCTTC.

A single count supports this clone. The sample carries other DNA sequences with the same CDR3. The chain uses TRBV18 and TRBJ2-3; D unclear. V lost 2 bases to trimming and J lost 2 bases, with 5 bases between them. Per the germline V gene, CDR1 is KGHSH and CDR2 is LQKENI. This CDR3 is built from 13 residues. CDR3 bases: TGTGCCAGCTCACCAGACTTCACAGATACGCAGTATTTT. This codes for CASSPDFTDTQYF.

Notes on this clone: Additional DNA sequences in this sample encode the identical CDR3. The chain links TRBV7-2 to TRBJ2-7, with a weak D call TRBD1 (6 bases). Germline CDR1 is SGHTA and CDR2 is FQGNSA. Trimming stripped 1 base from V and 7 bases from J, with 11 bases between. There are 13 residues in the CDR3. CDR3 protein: CASSLDRVREQYF. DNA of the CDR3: TGTGCCAGCAGCTTAGACAGGGTGAGGGAGCAGTACTTC. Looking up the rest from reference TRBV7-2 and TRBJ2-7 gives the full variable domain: GAGVSQSPSNKVTEKGKDVELRCDPISGHTALYWYRQSLGQGLEFLIYFQGNSAPDKSGLPSDRFSAERTGGSVSTLTIQRTQQEDSAVYLCASSLDRVREQYFGPGTRLTVT.

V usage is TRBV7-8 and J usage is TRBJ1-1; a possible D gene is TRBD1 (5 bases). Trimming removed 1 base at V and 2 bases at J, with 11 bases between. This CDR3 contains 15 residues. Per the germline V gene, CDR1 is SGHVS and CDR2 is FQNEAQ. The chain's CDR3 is CASSLVLGVNTEAFF. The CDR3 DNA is TGTGCCAGCAGCTTAGTGTTGGGGGTTAACACTGAAGCTTTCTTT.

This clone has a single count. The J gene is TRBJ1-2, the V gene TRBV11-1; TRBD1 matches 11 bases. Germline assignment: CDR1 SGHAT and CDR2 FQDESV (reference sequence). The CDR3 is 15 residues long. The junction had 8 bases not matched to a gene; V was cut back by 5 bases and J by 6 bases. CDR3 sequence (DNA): TGTGCCAGCAGCGATAGGACAGGGGGCAAGAATGGCTACACCTTC. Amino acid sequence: CASSDRTGGKNGYTF.

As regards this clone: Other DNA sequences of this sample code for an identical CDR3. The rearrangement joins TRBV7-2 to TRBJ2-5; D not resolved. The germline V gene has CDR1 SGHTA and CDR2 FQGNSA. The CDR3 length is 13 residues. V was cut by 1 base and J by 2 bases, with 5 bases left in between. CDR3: CASSLDWQETQYF. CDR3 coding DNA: TGTGCCAGCAGCTTAGATTGGCAAGAGACCCAGTACTTC.

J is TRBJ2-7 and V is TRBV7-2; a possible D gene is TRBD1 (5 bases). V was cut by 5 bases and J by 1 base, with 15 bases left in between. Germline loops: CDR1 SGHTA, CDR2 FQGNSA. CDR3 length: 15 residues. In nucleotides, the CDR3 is TGTGCCAGCAGCCAGACCAGGGCGAGATCCTACGAGCAGTACTTC. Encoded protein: CASSQTRARSYEQYF.

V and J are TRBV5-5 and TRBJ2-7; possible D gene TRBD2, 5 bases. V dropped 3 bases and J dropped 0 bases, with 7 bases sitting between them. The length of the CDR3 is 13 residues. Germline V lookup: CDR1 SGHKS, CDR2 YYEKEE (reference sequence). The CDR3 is CASSSTSSYEQYF. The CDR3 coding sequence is TGTGCCAGCAGCTCTACTAGCTCCTACGAGCAGTACTTC.

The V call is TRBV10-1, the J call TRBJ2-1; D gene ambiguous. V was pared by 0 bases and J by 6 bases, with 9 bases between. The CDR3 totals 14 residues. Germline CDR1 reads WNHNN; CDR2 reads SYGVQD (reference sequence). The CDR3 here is CASSESLVFNEQFF. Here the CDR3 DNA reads TGCGCCAGCAGTGAGTCTCTAGTGTTCAATGAGCAGTTCTTC.

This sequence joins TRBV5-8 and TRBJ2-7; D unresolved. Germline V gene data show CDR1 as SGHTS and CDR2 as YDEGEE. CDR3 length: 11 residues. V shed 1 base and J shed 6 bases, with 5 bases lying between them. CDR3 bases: TGTGCCAGCAGCTTGTCTAGCGAGCAGTACTTC. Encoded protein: CASSLSSEQYF.

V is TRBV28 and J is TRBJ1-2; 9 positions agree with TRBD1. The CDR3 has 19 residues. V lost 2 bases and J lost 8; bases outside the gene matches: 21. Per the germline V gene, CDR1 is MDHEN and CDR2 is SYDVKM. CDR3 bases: TGTGCCAGCAGTTTAGAGGCCGTGGGACAGGGCACTCCTTCGGGCGGCTACACCTTC. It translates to CASSLEAVGQGTPSGGYTF.

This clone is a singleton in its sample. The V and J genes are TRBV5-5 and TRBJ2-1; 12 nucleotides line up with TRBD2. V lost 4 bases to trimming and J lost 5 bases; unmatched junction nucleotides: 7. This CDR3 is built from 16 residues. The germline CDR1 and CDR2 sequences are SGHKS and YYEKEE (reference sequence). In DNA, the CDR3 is TGTGCCAGCAGCCGTAGCGGACTAGCGGGGCACAATGAGCAGTTCTTC. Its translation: CASSRSGLAGHNEQFF.

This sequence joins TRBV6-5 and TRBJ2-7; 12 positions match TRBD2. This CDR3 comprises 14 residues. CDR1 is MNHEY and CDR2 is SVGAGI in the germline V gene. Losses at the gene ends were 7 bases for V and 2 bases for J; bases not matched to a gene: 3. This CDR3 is CASMGTSGPYEQYF. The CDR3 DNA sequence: TGTGCCAGCATGGGGACTAGCGGGCCCTACGAGCAGTACTTC.